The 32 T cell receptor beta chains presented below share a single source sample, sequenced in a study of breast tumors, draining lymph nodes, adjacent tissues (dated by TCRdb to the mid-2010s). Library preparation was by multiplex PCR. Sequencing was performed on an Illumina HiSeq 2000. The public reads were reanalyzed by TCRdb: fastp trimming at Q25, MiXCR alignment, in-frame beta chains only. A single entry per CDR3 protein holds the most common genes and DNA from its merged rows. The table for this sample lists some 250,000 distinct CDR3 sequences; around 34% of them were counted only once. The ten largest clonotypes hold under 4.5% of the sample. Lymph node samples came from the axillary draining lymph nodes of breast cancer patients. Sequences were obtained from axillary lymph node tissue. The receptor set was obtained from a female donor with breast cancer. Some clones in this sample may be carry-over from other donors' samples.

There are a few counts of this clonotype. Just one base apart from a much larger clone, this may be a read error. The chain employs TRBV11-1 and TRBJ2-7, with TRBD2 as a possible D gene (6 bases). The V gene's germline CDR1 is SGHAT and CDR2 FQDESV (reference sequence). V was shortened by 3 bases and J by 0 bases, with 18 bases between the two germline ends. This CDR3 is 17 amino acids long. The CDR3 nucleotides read TGTGCCAGCAGCTTTTCGGGAACTACCGGGAGCTCCTACGAGCAGTACTTC. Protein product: CASSFSGTTGSSYEQYF.

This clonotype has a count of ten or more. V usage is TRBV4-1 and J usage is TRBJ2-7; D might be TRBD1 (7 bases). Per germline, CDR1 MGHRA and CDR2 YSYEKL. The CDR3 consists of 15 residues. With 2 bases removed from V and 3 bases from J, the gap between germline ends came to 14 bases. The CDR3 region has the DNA TGCGCCAGCAGCCAACATCTCCAGGGGGGCTACGAGCAGTACTTC. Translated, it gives CASSQHLQGGYEQYF.

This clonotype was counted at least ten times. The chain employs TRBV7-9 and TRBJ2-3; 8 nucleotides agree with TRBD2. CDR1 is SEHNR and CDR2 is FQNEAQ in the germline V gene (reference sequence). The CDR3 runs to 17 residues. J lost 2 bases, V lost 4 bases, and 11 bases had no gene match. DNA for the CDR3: TGTGCCAGCAGCTCTCAGATCGCGGGGGGTGTCACAGATACGCAGTATTTT. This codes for CASSSQIAGGVTDTQYF.

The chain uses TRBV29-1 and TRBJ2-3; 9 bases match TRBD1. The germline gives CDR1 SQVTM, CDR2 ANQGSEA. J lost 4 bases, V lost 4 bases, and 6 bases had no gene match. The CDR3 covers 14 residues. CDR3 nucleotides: TGCAGCGTTGGACAGGGGGATGCCCCAGATACGCAGTATTTT. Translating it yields CSVGQGDAPDTQYF.

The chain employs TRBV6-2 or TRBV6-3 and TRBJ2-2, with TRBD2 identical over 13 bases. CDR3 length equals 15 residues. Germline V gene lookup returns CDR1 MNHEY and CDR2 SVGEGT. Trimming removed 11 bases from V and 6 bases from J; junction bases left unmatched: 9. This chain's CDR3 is CAALPGLAGSGELFF. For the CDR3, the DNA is TGTGCCGCCCTACCGGGACTAGCGGGGTCCGGGGAGCTGTTTTTT.

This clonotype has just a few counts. CDR3 bases: TGTGCCAGCAGCCGGACGATAGCGGGCCACTACAATGAGCAGTTCTTC. Translating gives CASSRTIAGHYNEQFF. The chain has TRBV3-1 and TRBJ2-1; 7 bases agree with TRBD2. The germline V gene has CDR1 LGHDT and CDR2 YNNKEL (reference sequence). V lost 4 bases, J lost 3 bases, and 9 bases stayed unmatched. The CDR3 has 16 residues.

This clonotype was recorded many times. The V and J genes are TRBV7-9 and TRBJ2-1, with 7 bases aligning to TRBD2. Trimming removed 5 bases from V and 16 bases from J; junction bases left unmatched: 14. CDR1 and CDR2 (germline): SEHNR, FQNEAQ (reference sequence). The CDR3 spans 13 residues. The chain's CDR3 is CASSLGLGEGSFF. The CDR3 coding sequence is TGTGCCAGCAGCCTGGGCCTCGGGGAGGGTTCTTTCTTC. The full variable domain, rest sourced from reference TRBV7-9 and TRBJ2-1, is DTGVSQNPRHKITKRGQNVTFRCDPISEHNRLYWYRQTLGQGPEFLTYFQNEAQLEKSRLLSDRFSAERPKGSFSTLEIQRTEQGDSAMYLCASSLGLGEGSFFGPGTRLTVL.

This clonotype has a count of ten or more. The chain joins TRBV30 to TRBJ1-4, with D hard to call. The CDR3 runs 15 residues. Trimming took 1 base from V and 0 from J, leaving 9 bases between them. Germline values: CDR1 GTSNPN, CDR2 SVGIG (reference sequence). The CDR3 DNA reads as TGTGCCTGGAGTGCTCTGGATGCAACTAATGAAAAACTGTTTTTT. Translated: CAWSALDATNEKLFF.

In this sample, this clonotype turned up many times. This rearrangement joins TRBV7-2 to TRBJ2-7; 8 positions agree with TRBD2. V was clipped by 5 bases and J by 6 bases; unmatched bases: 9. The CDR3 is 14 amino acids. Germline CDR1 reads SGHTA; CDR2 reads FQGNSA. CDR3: CASSGRGASAEQYF. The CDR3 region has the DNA TGTGCCAGCAGCGGGCGGGGGGCTTCCGCCGAGCAGTACTTC.

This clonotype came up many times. The CDR3, as DNA: TGCAGCGGTGATCAGGGTACCGACACAGATACGCAGTATTTT. This translates into CSGDQGTDTDTQYF. V usage is TRBV29-1 and J usage is TRBJ2-3, with D possibly being TRBD1 (5 bases). The germline CDR1 and CDR2 sequences are SQVTM and ANQGSEA. The CDR3 is made up of 14 amino acids. Trimming removed 7 bases from V and 2 bases from J, with 16 bases in between.

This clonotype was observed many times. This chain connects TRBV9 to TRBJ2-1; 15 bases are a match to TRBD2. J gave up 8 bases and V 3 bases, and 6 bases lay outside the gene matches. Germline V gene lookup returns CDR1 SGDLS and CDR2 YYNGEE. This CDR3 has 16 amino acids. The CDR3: CASSDRTSGGAHEQFF. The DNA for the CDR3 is TGTGCCAGCAGCGATCGGACTAGCGGGGGGGCGCATGAGCAGTTCTTC.

The DNA for the CDR3 is TGTGCCAGCAGCTTAAGCGGGAGGGCAGAGACCCAGTACTTC. It codes for CASSLSGRAETQYF. The chain is built from TRBV11-3 and TRBJ2-5; 10 bases map to TRBD2. Germline V lookup: CDR1 SGHNT, CDR2 YENEEA. Unmatched junction bases numbered 1, after V lost 2 bases and J lost 4 bases. The CDR3 is 14 amino acids.

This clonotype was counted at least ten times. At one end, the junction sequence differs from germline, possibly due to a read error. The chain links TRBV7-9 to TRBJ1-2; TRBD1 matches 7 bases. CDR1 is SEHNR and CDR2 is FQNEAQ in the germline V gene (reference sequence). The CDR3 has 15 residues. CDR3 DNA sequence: TGTGCCAGCACTCCGGGACAGTTCTCTAACTATGGCTACCCCTTC. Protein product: CASTPGQFSNYGYPF.

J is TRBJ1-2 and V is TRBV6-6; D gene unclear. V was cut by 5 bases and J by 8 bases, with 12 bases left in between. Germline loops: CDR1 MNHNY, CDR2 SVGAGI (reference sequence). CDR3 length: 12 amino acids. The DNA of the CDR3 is TGTGCCAGCAGTGAGCTTGGACTGGGCTACACCTTC. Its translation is CASSELGLGYTF.

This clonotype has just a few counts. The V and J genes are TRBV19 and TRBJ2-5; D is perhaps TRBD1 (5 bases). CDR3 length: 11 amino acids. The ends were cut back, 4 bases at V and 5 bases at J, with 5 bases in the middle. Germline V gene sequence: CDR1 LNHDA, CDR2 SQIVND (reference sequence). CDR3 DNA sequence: TGTGCCAGTAGTACAGGGGAGACCCAGTACTTC. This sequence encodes CASSTGETQYF.

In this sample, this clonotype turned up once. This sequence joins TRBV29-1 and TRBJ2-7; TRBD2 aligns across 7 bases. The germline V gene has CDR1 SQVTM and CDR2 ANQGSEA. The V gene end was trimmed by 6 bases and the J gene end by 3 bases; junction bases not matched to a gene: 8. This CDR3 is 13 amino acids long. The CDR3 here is CSVSGLGFYEQYF. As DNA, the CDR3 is TGCAGCGTCTCAGGACTAGGGTTCTACGAGCAGTACTTC.

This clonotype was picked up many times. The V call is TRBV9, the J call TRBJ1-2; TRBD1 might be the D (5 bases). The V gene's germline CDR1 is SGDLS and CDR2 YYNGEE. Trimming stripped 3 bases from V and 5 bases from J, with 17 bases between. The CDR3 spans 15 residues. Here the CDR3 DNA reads TGTGCCAGCAGCGGAACCGTTTGGGGGGATTATGGCTACACCTTC. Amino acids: CASSGTVWGDYGYTF.

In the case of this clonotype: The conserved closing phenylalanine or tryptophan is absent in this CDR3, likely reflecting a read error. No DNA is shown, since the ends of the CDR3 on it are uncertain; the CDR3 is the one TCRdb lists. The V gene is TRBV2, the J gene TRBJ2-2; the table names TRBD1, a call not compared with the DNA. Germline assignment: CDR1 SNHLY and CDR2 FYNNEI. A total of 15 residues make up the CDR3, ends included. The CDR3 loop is CASFSQGVNTGELMS.

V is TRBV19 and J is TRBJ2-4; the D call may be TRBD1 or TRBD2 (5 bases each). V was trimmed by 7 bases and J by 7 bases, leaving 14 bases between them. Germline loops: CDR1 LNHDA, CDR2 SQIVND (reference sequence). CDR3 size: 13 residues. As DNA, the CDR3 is TGTGCCAGTACCAACGGGGCAGTGAACATTCAGTACTTC. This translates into CASTNGAVNIQYF. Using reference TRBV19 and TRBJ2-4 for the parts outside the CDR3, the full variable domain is DGGITQSPKYLFRKEGQNVTLSCEQNLNHDAMYWYRQDPGQGLRLIYYSQIVNDFQKGDIAEGYSVSREKKESFPLTVTSAQKNPTAFYLCASTNGAVNIQYFGAGTRLSVL.

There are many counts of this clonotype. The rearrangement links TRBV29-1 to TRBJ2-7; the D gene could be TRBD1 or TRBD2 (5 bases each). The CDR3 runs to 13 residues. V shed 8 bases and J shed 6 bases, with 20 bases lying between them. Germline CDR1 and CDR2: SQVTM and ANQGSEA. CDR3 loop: CSFQGGARGEQYF. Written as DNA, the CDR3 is TGCAGCTTCCAAGGTGGGGCTCGGGGCGAGCAGTACTTC.

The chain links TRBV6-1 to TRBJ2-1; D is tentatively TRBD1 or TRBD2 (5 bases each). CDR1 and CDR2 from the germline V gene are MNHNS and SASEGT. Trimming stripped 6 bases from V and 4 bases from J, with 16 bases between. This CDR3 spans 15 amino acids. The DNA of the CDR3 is TGTGCCAGCAGCCCGGCCTATTGGGGGTACAATGAGCAGTTCTTC. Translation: CASSPAYWGYNEQFF.

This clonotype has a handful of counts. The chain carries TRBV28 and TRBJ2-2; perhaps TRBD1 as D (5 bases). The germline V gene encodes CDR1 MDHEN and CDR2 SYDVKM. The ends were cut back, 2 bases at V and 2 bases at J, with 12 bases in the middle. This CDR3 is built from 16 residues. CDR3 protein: CASSLRGRVNTGELFF. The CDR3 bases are TGTGCCAGCAGTTTAAGGGGCAGGGTTAACACCGGGGAGCTGTTTTTT.

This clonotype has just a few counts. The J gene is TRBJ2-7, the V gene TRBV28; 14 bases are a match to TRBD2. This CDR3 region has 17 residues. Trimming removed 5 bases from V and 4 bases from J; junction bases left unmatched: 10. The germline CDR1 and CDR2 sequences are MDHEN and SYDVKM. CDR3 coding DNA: TGTGCCAGCAGTAGTACCGGGACTAGCGGGAGCACTTACGAGCAGTACTTC. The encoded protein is CASSSTGTSGSTYEQYF.

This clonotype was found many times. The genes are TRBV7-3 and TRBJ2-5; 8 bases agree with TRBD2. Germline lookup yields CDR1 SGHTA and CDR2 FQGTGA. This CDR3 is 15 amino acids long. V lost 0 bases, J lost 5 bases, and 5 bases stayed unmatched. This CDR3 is CASSLTSGRYETQYF. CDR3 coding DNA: TGTGCCAGCAGCTTAACCAGCGGGAGATACGAGACCCAGTACTTC. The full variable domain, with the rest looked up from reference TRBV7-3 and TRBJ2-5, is GAGVSQTPSNKVTEKGKYVELRCDPISGHTALYWYRQSLGQGPEFLIYFQGTGAADDSGLPNDRFFAVRPEGSVSTLKIQRTERGDSAVYLCASSLTSGRYETQYFGPGTRLLVL.

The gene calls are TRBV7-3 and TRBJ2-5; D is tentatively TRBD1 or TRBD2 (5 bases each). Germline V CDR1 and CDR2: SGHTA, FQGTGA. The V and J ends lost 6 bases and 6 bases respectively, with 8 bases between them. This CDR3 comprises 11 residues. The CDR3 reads CASRSGQTQYF. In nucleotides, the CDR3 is TGTGCCAGCAGGTCGGGACAGACCCAGTACTTC.

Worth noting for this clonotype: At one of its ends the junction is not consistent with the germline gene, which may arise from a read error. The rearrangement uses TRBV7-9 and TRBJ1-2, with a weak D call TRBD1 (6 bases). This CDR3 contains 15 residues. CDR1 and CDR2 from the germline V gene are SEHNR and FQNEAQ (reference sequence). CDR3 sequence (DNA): TGTGCCAGCAGCCGGGGCAGGGGTTCTAACTATGGCTACCCCTTC. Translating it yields CASSRGRGSNYGYPF. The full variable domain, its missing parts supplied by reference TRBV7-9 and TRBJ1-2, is DTGVSQNPRHKITKRGQNVTFRCDPISEHNRLYWYRQTLGQGPEFLTYFQNEAQLEKSRLLSDRFSAERPKGSFSTLEIQRTEQGDSAMYLCASSRGRGSNYGYPFGSGTRLTVV.

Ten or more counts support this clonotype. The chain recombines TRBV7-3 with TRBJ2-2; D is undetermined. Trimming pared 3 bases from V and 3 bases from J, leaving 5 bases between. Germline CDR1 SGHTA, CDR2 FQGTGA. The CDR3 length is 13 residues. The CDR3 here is CASSFRDTGELFF. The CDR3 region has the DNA TGTGCCAGCAGCTTCCGGGACACCGGGGAGCTGTTTTTT.

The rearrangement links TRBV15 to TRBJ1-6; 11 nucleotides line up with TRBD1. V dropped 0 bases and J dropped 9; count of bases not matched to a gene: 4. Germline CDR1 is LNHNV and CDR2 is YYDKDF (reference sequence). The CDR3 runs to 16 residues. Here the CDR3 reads CATSRDLGTGGSPLHF. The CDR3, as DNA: TGTGCCACCAGCAGAGATCTAGGGACAGGGGGTTCACCCCTCCACTTT.

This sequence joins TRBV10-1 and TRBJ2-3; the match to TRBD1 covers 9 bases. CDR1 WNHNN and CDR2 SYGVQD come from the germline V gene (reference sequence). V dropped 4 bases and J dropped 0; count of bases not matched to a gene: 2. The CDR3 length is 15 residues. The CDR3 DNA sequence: TGCGCCAGCAGTGTAGGGACAGGGAGCACAGATACGCAGTATTTT. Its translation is CASSVGTGSTDTQYF.

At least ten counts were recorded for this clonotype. The CDR3 DNA reads TGCGCCAGCAGCTTGTGGTCGGCTAGCGGAACTAGCACAGATACGCAGTATTTT. This codes for CASSLWSASGTSTDTQYF. The gene calls are TRBV5-1 and TRBJ2-3; 7 nucleotides line up with TRBD2. The CDR3 consists of 18 residues. V shed 1 base and J 0 bases; nucleotides not matched to a gene: 11. Germline CDR1 and CDR2: SGHRS and YFSETQ.

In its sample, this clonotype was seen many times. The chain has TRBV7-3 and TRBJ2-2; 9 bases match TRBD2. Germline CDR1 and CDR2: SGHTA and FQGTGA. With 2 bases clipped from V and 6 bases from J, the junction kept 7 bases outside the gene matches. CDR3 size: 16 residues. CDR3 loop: CASSLSGGGASGELFF. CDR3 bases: TGTGCCAGCAGCTTATCCGGCGGGGGGGCGTCCGGGGAGCTGTTTTTT.

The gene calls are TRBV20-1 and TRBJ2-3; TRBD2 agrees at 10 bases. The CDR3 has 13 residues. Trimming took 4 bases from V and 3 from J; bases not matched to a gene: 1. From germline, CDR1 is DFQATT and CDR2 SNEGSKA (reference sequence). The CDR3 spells CSANSGRTDTQYF. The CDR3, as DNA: TGCAGTGCTAATAGCGGGAGGACAGATACGCAGTATTTT.